This T cell receptor beta chain appears in the sequencing data of a study of cytomegalovirus exposure and HLA in healthy donors. From germline, CDR1 is SGHVS and CDR2 FNYEAQ. V lost 5 bases and J 2 bases, leaving 14 bases between the germline ends. The CDR3 has 15 residues. This clone was picked up one time. Vbeta (60) and Jbeta (13) primers were used in the PCR. Some clones are missing from TCRdb's copy, which holds only in-frame ones; the method was immunoSEQ multiplex PCR. The sample has 110,000 or so clones; roughly four fifths are singletons. This clonotype was sampled from a young woman in good health and CMV-seronegative. The J gene is TRBJ2-3, the V gene TRBV7-6; TRBD1 is a possible D gene (5 bases). The sequenced material came from PBMCs. The CDR3 is CASSDTTDYTDTQYF. CDR3 bases: TGTGCCAGCAGCGACACGACAGATTACACAGATACGCAGTATTTT. Full variable domain (rest looked up from reference TRBV7-6 and TRBJ2-3): GAGVSQSPRYKVTKRGQDVALRCDPISGHVSLYWYRQALGQGPEFLTYFNYEAQQDKSGLPNDRFSAERPEGSISTLTIQRTEQRDSAMYRCASSDTTDYTDTQYFGPGTRLTVL.